A single sample gave rise to the 21 T cell receptor beta chains below, sequenced in a study of T cell changes during pregnancy in multiple sclerosis. Profiled with immunoSEQ multiplex PCR; TCRdb holds only in-frame clones, not every one. The data hold some 70,000 clones, with about 90% observed a single time. The starting material was peripheral blood, obtained in the second trimester of pregnancy. All receptors derive from a female donor with multiple sclerosis, enrolled in a pregnancy study.

The V call is TRBV10-3, the J call TRBJ2-1; 10 bases line up with TRBD2. The CDR3 loop spans 17 amino acids. V lost 4 bases to trimming and J lost 0 bases; unmatched junction nucleotides: 6. The V gene's germline CDR1 is ENHRY and CDR2 SYGVKD. The CDR3 reads CAISVNERGGSYNEQFF. As DNA, the CDR3 is TGTGCCATCAGTGTCAACGAGCGGGGGGGCTCCTACAATGAGCAGTTCTTC.

The chain is built from TRBV7-9 and TRBJ1-3, with TRBD1 matching 7 bases. The ends lost 3 bases at V and 2 bases at J; junction bases unmatched: 7. Germline V lookup: CDR1 SEHNR, CDR2 FQNEAQ (reference sequence). The CDR3 length is 16 residues. The CDR3 region is CASSFSPGQAGNTIYF. CDR3 coding DNA: TGTGCCAGCAGCTTCTCCCCCGGACAGGCTGGAAACACCATATATTTT. The entire variable domain, with the rest obtained from reference TRBV7-9 and TRBJ1-3, is as follows: DTGVSQNPRHKITKRGQNVTFRCDPISEHNRLYWYRQTLGQGPEFLTYFQNEAQLEKSRLLSDRFSAERPKGSFSTLEIQRTEQGDSAMYLCASSFSPGQAGNTIYFGEGSWLTVV.

V is TRBV4-3 and J is TRBJ2-7; a possible D gene is TRBD1 (7 bases). V was pared by 0 bases and J by 2 bases, with 8 bases between. The germline gives CDR1 LGHNA, CDR2 YSLEER. The CDR3 consists of 14 residues. This chain's CDR3 is CASSQDRGAYEQYF. The CDR3 nucleotides read TGCGCCAGCAGCCAAGACAGGGGGGCCTACGAGCAGTACTTC.

The rearrangement uses TRBV6-6 and TRBJ1-6; the D is unclear. CDR1 is MNHNY and CDR2 is SVGAGI in the germline V gene (reference sequence). The V end was cut by 0 bases, the J end by 10 bases, with 16 bases between. This CDR3 region has 16 residues. The CDR3 DNA is TGTGCCAGCAGTTACTCTGGGCAGGCGGGCAACTCACCCCTCCACTTT. Protein sequence: CASSYSGQAGNSPLHF.

With regard to this clone: An end of the junction differs from the germline gene, which may be a read error. The chain employs TRBV7-7 and TRBJ2-1, with 15 bases fitting TRBD2. The CDR3 runs to 16 residues. CDR1 and CDR2 from the germline V gene are SSHAT and FNYEAQ (reference sequence). CDR3 region: CASSARGLAGGDEQFF. The CDR3 nucleotides are TGTGCTAGCAGCGCCCGGGGACTAGCGGGGGGAGATGAGCAGTTCTTC. Full variable domain (remainder filled in from reference TRBV7-7 and TRBJ2-1): GAGVSQSPRYKVTKRGQDVTLRCDPISSHATLYWYQQALGQGPEFLTYFNYEAQPDKSGLPSDRFSAERPEGSISTLTIQRTEQRDSAMYRCASSARGLAGGDEQFFGPGTRLTVL.

Remarks on this clone: This CDR3 is also generated by other DNA sequences in the sample. V and J are TRBV7-2 and TRBJ2-6, with 7 nucleotides matching TRBD1. The CDR3 is 16 amino acids. Germline loops: CDR1 SGHTA, CDR2 FQGNSA. The trim removed 4 bases at V and 4 bases at J, leaving 7 bases unmatched. The DNA for the CDR3 is TGTGCCAGCAGCTCCTCAGGGGGAACGGGGGCCAACGTCCTGACTTTC. It is translated as CASSSSGGTGANVLTF.

The chain is built from TRBV5-8 and TRBJ1-2; D not resolved. This CDR3 contains 13 residues. V lost 0 bases and J 8 bases, leaving 11 bases between the germline ends. In germline, CDR1 is SGHTS, CDR2 YDEGEE. CDR3 DNA: TGTGCCAGCAGCTTGGGTTGGGCGCCCGGCTACACCTTC. Its protein product is CASSLGWAPGYTF.

The rearrangement uses TRBV7-2 and TRBJ1-3, with a tentative D call TRBD1 (5 bases). Germline V gene data show CDR1 as SGHTA and CDR2 as FQGNSA. The CDR3 runs 14 residues. The V and J ends lost 5 bases and 4 bases respectively, with 12 bases between them. CDR3 DNA sequence: TGTGCCAGCAGCCGGGGACTGGGGGGAAACACCATATATTTT. Amino acids: CASSRGLGGNTIYF.

The V and J genes are TRBV9 and TRBJ2-2; 13 nucleotides align to TRBD2. This CDR3 has 15 amino acids. The germline gives CDR1 SGDLS, CDR2 YYNGEE. The trim removed 4 bases at V and 6 bases at J, leaving 3 bases unmatched. This CDR3 is CASSPGTSGAGELFF. CDR3 coding DNA: TGTGCCAGCAGCCCCGGGACTAGCGGGGCCGGGGAGCTGTTTTTT.

The chain uses TRBV10-3 and TRBJ2-7; 8 nucleotides match TRBD1. Germline values: CDR1 ENHRY, CDR2 SYGVKD. V shed 2 bases, J shed 5 bases, and the junction held 5 bases outside the gene matches. The CDR3 runs 14 residues. The chain's CDR3 is CAISEPDRGNEQYF. The CDR3, as DNA: TGTGCCATCAGTGAGCCCGACAGGGGAAACGAGCAGTACTTC.

The rearrangement uses TRBV7-9 and TRBJ2-7; 7 positions match TRBD1. The junction had 6 bases not matched to a gene; V was cut back by 3 bases and J by 1 base. Per germline, CDR1 SEHNR and CDR2 FQNEAQ (reference sequence). The length of the CDR3 is 15 residues. The CDR3 DNA reads as TGTGCCAGCAGCTTTACAGGGGCGAATTCCTACGAGCAGTACTTC. This sequence encodes CASSFTGANSYEQYF. Full variable domain (outside the CDR3, taken from reference TRBV7-9 and TRBJ2-7): DTGVSQNPRHKITKRGQNVTFRCDPISEHNRLYWYRQTLGQGPEFLTYFQNEAQLEKSRLLSDRFSAERPKGSFSTLEIQRTEQGDSAMYLCASSFTGANSYEQYFGPGTRLTVT.

CDR3 nucleotides: TGCGCCAGCAGCCAAGGCAGGGGCTCTGGCTACACCTTC. This encodes CASSQGRGSGYTF. The chain couples TRBV4-3 to TRBJ1-2; D might be TRBD1 (6 bases). The length of the CDR3 is 13 residues. V lost 1 base and J lost 7, with 10 bases in between. CDR1 LGHNA and CDR2 YSLEER come from the germline V gene.

V and J are TRBV7-3 and TRBJ1-1; D not resolved. This CDR3 is 13 amino acids long. V gave up 4 bases and J gave up 1 base, with 7 bases separating them. Germline CDR1 SGHTA, CDR2 FQGTGA. The CDR3: CASSYSGNTEAFF. The CDR3 nucleotides read TGTGCCAGCAGCTACAGTGGGAACACTGAAGCTTTCTTT. Together with reference TRBV7-3 and TRBJ1-1, the CDR3 gives the full variable domain: GAGVSQTPSNKVTEKGKYVELRCDPISGHTALYWYRQSLGQGPEFLIYFQGTGAADDSGLPNDRFFAVRPEGSVSTLKIQRTERGDSAVYLCASSYSGNTEAFFGQGTRLTVV.

V usage is TRBV19 and J usage is TRBJ2-7; TRBD2 matches 8 bases. Germline trimming cut 5 bases from V and 0 bases from J; bases unmatched to any gene: 12. The CDR3 is made up of 17 amino acids. The germline gives CDR1 LNHDA, CDR2 SQIVND (reference sequence). The CDR3 region has the DNA TGTGCCAGTAGTCCATCCGGGGGGGGACTTGTCTCCTACGAGCAGTACTTC. It is translated as CASSPSGGGLVSYEQYF.

CDR3 DNA sequence: TGTGCCAGCAGGGAAGGACAGGGCTCAACTAATGAAAAACTGTTTTTT. Protein product: CASREGQGSTNEKLFF. This chain uses TRBV7-2 with TRBJ1-4, with TRBD1 matching over 8 bases. V shed 6 bases, J shed 0 bases, and the junction held 6 bases outside the gene matches. Germline CDR1 reads SGHTA; CDR2 reads FQGNSA. This CDR3 has 16 amino acids.

This chain connects TRBV9 to TRBJ1-6; the match to TRBD1 covers 7 bases. CDR3 length: 17 residues. Unmatched junction bases numbered 6, after V lost 2 bases and J lost 1 base. The germline V gene has CDR1 SGDLS and CDR2 YYNGEE. Written as DNA, the CDR3 is TGTGCCAGCAGCGTGACAGGGAAGGTTTCCTATAATTCACCCCTCCACTTT. This encodes CASSVTGKVSYNSPLHF.

This rearrangement joins TRBV4-2 to TRBJ2-3; D is undetermined. CDR3 size: 13 residues. Germline CDR1 is LGHNA and CDR2 is YNFKEQ. V dropped 1 base and J dropped 2 bases, with 4 bases sitting between them. The CDR3 reads CASSQGLTDTQYF. As DNA, the CDR3 is TGTGCCAGCAGCCAAGGTCTCACAGATACGCAGTATTTT.

V is TRBV6-6 and J is TRBJ2-5; D uncertain. The CDR3 loop spans 16 amino acids. Trimming stripped 3 bases from V and 7 bases from J, with 21 bases between. CDR1 MNHNY and CDR2 SVGAGI come from the germline V gene (reference sequence). CDR3 amino acids: CASSYVIGSPSSTQYF. As DNA, the CDR3 is TGTGCCAGCAGTTATGTTATCGGTAGTCCATCGTCGACCCAGTACTTC.

The V and J genes are TRBV5-1 and TRBJ1-6, with D perhaps TRBD1 (5 bases). The germline V and J ends were trimmed by 6 bases and 10 bases, with 20 bases remaining between them. Germline V gene data show CDR1 as SGHRS and CDR2 as YFSETQ. There are 15 residues in the CDR3. CDR3 sequence reads: CASNGGGFSKSPLHF. As DNA, the CDR3 is TGCGCCAGCAACGGGGGGGGGTTTAGCAAATCACCCCTCCACTTT.

The rearrangement uses TRBV7-9 and TRBJ1-5; the match to TRBD1 covers 7 bases. J was trimmed by 2 bases and V by 2 bases; bases with no gene match: 6. The CDR3 has 16 residues. The V gene's germline CDR1 is SEHNR and CDR2 FQNEAQ (reference sequence). The CDR3: CASSLTGGQGNQPQHF. In nucleotides, the CDR3 is TGTGCCAGCAGCTTAACGGGCGGACAGGGCAATCAGCCCCAGCATTTT.

This chain uses TRBV10-3 with TRBJ1-3; 10 bases agree with TRBD1. Per the germline V gene, CDR1 is ENHRY and CDR2 is SYGVKD. Trimming removed 6 bases from V and 8 bases from J; junction bases left unmatched: 7. This CDR3 contains 14 residues. The CDR3 region is CAIRPGQGMDTIYF. The CDR3 DNA follows: TGTGCCATCAGGCCGGGACAGGGGATGGACACCATATATTTT.